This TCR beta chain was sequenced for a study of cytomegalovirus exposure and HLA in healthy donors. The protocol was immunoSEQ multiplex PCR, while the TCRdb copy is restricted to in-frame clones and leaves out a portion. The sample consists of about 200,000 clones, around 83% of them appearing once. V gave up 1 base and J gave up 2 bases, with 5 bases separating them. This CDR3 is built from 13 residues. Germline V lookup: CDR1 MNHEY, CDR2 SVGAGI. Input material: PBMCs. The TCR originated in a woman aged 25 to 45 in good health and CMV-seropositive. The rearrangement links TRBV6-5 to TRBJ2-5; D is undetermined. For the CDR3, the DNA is TGTGCCAGCAGTTACTTGTCTCAAGAGACCCAGTACTTC. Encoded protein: CASSYLSQETQYF.